These T cell receptor beta chains were read from a single sample in a study of shared clonotypes between healthy human individuals. The data were produced by immunoSEQ multiplex PCR, yet TCRdb's version contains in-frame clones alone and is incomplete. The sample lists roughly 1,500,000 clones; approximately 98.5% were seen once. The sample taken for sequencing was naive CD4+ T cells sorted from blood. Receptor source: a man aged 25 to 45 in good health. Both conserved end residues are part of each CDR3. A D gene is named only where the DNA matches it firmly. Clone sizes are given selectively: once, few, many, or a class where the clone is expanded.

V gene	D gene	J gene	clone size	CDR3 protein	CDR3 DNA
TRBV5-1	.	TRBJ2-2	once	CASSAAGTGIGTGELFF	TGCGCCAGCAGCGCCGCAGGGACCGGGATAGGCACCGGGGAGCTGTTTTTT
TRBV18	TRBD2	TRBJ2-1	.	CASSPLREGPREQFF	TGTGCCAGCTCACCCTTGCGGGAGGGCCCTCGAGAGCAGTTCTTC
TRBV11-3	TRBD1	TRBJ1-3	once	CASSLGQGTGNTIYF	TGTGCCAGCAGTTTGGGACAGGGAACTGGAAACACCATATATTTT
TRBV19	.	TRBJ2-7	.	CASSYRPSYEQYF	TGTGCCAGTAGTTACAGGCCATCCTACGAGCAGTACTTC
TRBV15	.	TRBJ1-1	.	CATSDRQSGDTEAFF	TGTGCCACCAGCGACCGACAGTCAGGGGACACTGAAGCTTTCTTT
TRBV6-1	.	TRBJ2-2	.	CASSPGPQTGELFF	TGTGCCAGCAGCCCGGGACCTCAGACCGGGGAGCTGTTTTTT
TRBV14	.	TRBJ2-2	.	CASSQDLRLPGELFF	TGTGCCAGCAGCCAAGATCTCAGGCTACCAGGGGAGCTGTTTTTT
TRBV5-4	TRBD2	TRBJ2-1	.	CASSLAVAGVHNEQFF	TGTGCCAGCAGCTTGGCCGTAGCGGGAGTGCACAATGAGCAGTTCTTC
TRBV19	.	TRBJ2-7	.	CASSLGREQYF	TGTGCCAGTAGCTTGGGTCGCGAGCAGTACTTC
TRBV5-5	TRBD1	TRBJ1-1	.	CASSPRPGEGAPEAFF	TGTGCCAGCAGCCCGCGGCCAGGGGAGGGGGCTCCTGAAGCTTTCTTT
TRBV5-1	.	TRBJ2-7	.	CASSLDPGGNYEQYF	TGCGCCAGCAGCTTGGATCCAGGGGGGAATTACGAGCAGTACTTC
TRBV5-1	TRBD2	TRBJ2-1	.	CASSLLTSGRGEQFF	TGCGCCAGCAGCTTGCTGACTAGCGGGAGGGGAGAGCAGTTCTTC
TRBV6-1	.	TRBJ1-3	.	CASSATKNTIYF	TGTGCCAGCAGTGCCACGAAAAACACCATATATTTT